Listed below are T cell receptor beta chains from one sample, sequenced in a study of T cells after yellow fever vaccination. Each CDR3 protein gets one entry after TCRdb re-called the 5' RACE reads with MiXCR. The table has around 250,000 distinct CDR3 sequences, 6.5% to 8.5% seen once. This specimen consisted of CD4+ T cells sorted from PBMCs, obtained 15 days after the yellow fever booster vaccination. These receptors all come from a man under 40 who received the YFV17D yellow fever vaccine. The CDR3 runs from the conserved cysteine through the conserved F or W. A D gene is named only where the DNA matches it firmly. Expanded clones are given a class, and other clones once, few, many or no size at all.

size,V,D,J,DNA,CDR3
NA,TRBV5-4,NA,TRBJ2-1,TGTGCCAGCAGCTTGCGCGTGGACCGTGAGCAGTTCTTC,CASSLRVDREQFF
NA,TRBV2,TRBD1,TRBJ2-5,TGTGCCAGCAGTGAGTTGGGACAGCAAGAGACCCAGTACTTC,CASSELGQQETQYF
many,TRBV24-1,NA,TRBJ2-7,TGTGCCACCAGTGAGAGGACCAAATCCTACGAGCAGTACTTC,CATSERTKSYEQYF
many,TRBV4-3,TRBD2,TRBJ2-2,TGCGCCAGCAGCCGGGGACTAGCGGGAGGTCACACCGGGGAGCTGTTTTTT,CASSRGLAGGHTGELFF
many,TRBV20-1,TRBD2,TRBJ2-7,TGCAGTGCTAGAGACCGGGGACTAGGAATCTACGAGCAGTACTTC,CSARDRGLGIYEQYF
many,TRBV6-6,NA,TRBJ2-1,TGTGCCAGCACCCCGGGTCGGGAGCAGTTCTTC,CASTPGREQFF
NA,TRBV20-1,TRBD2,TRBJ2-1,TGCAGTGCTGCGGGACTACTGAGCGAAAGTGGGCAGTTCTTC,CSAAGLLSESGQFF
few,TRBV11-2,TRBD1,TRBJ1-1,TGTGCCAGCAGCACCCGACAGGGGATGGGGGCTGAAGCTTTCTTT,CASSTRQGMGAEAFF
NA,TRBV5-1,TRBD2,TRBJ2-1,TGCGCCAGCAGCTCCCAACCGGGAGGGATTAACAATGAGCAGTTCTTC,CASSSQPGGINNEQFF
many,TRBV5-1,NA,TRBJ2-1,TGCGCCAGCAGCTTGGTTGTAGGGGGCAATGAGCAGTTCTTC,CASSLVVGGNEQFF
NA,TRBV7-2,NA,TRBJ2-1,TGTGCCAGCAGCCCCAGGACCGGGAGTGAGCAGTTCTTC,CASSPRTGSEQFF
NA,TRBV30,NA,TRBJ1-2,TGTGCCTGGAGGGGGGATCCGGGCGGCTACACCTTC,CAWRGDPGGYTF
many,TRBV7-2,NA,TRBJ2-5,TGTGCCAGCAGCTTAGACCGCCTTACGGGGACCCAGTACTTC,CASSLDRLTGTQYF
many,TRBV20-1,NA,TRBJ2-3,TGCAGTGCTAGGGACCACACAGATACGCAGTATTTT,CSARDHTDTQYF
NA,TRBV20-1,TRBD2,TRBJ2-1,TGCAGTGCTCCGTTGACTAGCGGGAGAGGCAATGAGCAGTTCTTC,CSAPLTSGRGNEQFF
NA,TRBV11-2,NA,TRBJ2-7,TGTGCCAGCAGCTTAGGGGCTAGTTTAGTCCGCTACGAGCAGTACTTC,CASSLGASLVRYEQYF
few,TRBV7-8,NA,TRBJ2-7,TGTGCCAGCAGCTTAGCTCCGGGGAACAACGAGCAGTACTTC,CASSLAPGNNEQYF
NA,TRBV19,NA,TRBJ2-7,TGTGCCAGTAGTCTAACCCCCCCTCCGCCACCCTACGAGCAGTACTTC,CASSLTPPPPPYEQYF
few,TRBV7-8,NA,TRBJ2-3,TGTGCCAGCAGCCACCGGAGGCAGGGCACAGATACGCAGTATTTT,CASSHRRQGTDTQYF
NA,TRBV6-5,TRBD2,TRBJ2-1,TGTGCCAGCAGTTCTCCGGGACTAGCGGGAACCAGTGAGCAGTTCTTC,CASSSPGLAGTSEQFF
many,TRBV18,NA,TRBJ1-5,TGTGCCAGCTCACTCAATGCGGGGGGGAGCAATCAGCCCCAGCATTTT,CASSLNAGGSNQPQHF
few,TRBV6-1,NA,TRBJ1-5,TGTGCCAGCAGTGACCGGGACGGCCCTTTTGGCCAGCCCCAGCATTTT,CASSDRDGPFGQPQHF
many,TRBV12-3/TRBV12-4,NA,TRBJ2-1,TGTGCCAGCAGTCCAGGCCAGGCGTCCAATGAGCAGTTCTTC,CASSPGQASNEQFF
few,TRBV5-5,TRBD2,TRBJ2-3,TGTGCCAGCAGCTTGGAGGGACTAGCTCGCACAGATACGCAGTATTTT,CASSLEGLARTDTQYF
NA,TRBV4-3,NA,TRBJ2-7,TGCGCCAGCAGCCAAGAAAATATGCGGAGCTACGAGCAGTACTTC,CASSQENMRSYEQYF